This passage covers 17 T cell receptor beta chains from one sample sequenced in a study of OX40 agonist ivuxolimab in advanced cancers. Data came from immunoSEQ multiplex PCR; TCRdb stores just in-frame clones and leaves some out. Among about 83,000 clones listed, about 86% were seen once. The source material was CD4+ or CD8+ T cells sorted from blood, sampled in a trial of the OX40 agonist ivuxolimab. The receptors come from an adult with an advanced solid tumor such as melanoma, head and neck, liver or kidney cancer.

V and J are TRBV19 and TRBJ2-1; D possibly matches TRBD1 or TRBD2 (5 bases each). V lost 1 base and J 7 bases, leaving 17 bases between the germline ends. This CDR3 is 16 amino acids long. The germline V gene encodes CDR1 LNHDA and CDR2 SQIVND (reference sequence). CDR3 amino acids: CASSIVGSREGNEQFF. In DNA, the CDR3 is TGTGCCAGTAGTATAGTAGGGTCCAGAGAGGGGAATGAGCAGTTCTTC.

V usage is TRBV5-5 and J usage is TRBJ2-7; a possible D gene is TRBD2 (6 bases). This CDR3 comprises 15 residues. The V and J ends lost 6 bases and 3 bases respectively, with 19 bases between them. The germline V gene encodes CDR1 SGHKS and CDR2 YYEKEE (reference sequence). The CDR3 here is CASTLEAGTLYEQYF. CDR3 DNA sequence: TGTGCCAGCACCCTTGAGGCAGGGACTCTCTACGAGCAGTACTTC.

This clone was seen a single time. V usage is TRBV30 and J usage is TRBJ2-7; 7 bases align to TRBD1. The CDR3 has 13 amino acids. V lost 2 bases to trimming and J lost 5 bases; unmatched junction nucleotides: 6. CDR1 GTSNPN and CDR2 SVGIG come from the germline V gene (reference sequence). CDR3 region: CAWSRRGGDEQYF. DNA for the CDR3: TGTGCCTGGAGTCGACGAGGGGGCGACGAGCAGTACTTC.

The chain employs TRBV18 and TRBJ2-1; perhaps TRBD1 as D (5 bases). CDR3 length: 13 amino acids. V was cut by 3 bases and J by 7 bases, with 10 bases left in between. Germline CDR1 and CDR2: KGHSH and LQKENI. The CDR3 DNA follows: TGTGCCAGCTCACCTTCAGGGTGGAATGAGCAGTTCTTC. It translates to CASSPSGWNEQFF. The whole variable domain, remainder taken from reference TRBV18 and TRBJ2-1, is NAGVMQNPRHLVRRRGQEARLRCSPMKGHSHVYWYRQLPEEGLKFMVYLQKENIIDESGMPKERFSAEFPKEGPSILRIQQVVRGDSAAYFCASSPSGWNEQFFGPGTRLTVL.

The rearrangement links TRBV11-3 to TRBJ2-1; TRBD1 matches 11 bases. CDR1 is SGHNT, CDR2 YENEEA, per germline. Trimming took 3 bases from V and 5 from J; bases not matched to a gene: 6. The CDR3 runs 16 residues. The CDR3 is CASSFGQGALDNEQFF. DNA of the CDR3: TGTGCCAGCAGCTTCGGACAGGGGGCTTTAGACAATGAGCAGTTCTTC.

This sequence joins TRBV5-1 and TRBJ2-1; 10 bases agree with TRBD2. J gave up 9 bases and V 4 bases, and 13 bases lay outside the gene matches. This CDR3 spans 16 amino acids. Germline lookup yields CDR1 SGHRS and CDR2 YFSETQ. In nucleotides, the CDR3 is TGCGCCAGCAGCCAGGAAAGGGAGCGGGGGGGCCTTGAGCAGTTCTTC. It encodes CASSQERERGGLEQFF.

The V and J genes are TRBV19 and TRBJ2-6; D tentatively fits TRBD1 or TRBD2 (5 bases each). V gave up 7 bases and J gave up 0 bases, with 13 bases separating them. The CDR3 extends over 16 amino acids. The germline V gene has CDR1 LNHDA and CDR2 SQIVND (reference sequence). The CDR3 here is CASTRGVHSGANVLTF. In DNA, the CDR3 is TGTGCCAGTACGAGGGGAGTCCACTCTGGGGCCAACGTCCTGACTTTC.

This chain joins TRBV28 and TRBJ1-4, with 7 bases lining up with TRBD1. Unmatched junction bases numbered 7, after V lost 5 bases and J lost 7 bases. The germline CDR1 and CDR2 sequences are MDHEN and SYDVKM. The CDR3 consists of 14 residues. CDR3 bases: TGTGCCAGCAGTGGGGGACAGACCTTTGAAAAACTGTTTTTT. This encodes CASSGGQTFEKLFF. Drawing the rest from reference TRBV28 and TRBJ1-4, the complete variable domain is DVKVTQSSRYLVKRTGEKVFLECVQDMDHENMFWYRQDPGLGLRLIYFSYDVKMKEKGDIPEGYSVSREKKERFSLILESASTNQTSMYLCASSGGQTFEKLFFGSGTQLSVL.

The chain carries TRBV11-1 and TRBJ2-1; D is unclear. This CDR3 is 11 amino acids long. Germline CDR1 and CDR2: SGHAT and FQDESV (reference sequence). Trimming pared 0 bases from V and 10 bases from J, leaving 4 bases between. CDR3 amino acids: CASSLAGEQFF. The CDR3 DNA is TGTGCCAGCAGCTTAGCGGGGGAGCAGTTCTTC.

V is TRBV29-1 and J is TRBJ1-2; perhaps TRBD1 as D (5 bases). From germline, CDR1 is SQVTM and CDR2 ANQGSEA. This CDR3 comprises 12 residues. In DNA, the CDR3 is TGCACCTACTCTCGGGGGTATGATGGCTACACCTTC. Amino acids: CTYSRGYDGYTF.

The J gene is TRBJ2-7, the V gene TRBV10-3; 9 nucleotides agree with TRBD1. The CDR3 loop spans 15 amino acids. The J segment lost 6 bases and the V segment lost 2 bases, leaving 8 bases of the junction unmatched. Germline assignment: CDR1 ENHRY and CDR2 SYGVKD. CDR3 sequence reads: CAISEPDRGYIEQYF. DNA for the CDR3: TGTGCCATCAGTGAGCCGGACAGGGGCTATATCGAGCAGTACTTC.

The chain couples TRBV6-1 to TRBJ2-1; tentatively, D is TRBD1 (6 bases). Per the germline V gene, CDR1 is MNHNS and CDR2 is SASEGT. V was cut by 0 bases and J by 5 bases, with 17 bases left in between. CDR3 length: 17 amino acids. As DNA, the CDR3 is TGTGCCAGCAGTGAAGCGCACCGACAGGCGTTCGACAATGAGCAGTTCTTC. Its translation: CASSEAHRQAFDNEQFF.

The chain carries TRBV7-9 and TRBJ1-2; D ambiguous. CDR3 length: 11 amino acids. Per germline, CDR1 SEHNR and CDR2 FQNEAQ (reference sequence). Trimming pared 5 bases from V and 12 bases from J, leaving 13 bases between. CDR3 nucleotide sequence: TGTGCCAGCAGCCGGGCGGAGGTCCACACCTTC. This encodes CASSRAEVHTF. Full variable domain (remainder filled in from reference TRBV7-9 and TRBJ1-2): DTGVSQNPRHKITKRGQNVTFRCDPISEHNRLYWYRQTLGQGPEFLTYFQNEAQLEKSRLLSDRFSAERPKGSFSTLEIQRTEQGDSAMYLCASSRAEVHTFGSGTRLTVV.

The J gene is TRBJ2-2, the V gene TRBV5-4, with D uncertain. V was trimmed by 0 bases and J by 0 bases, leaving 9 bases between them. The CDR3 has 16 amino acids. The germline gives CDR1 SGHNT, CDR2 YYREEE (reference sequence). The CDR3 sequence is CASSLVGISNTGELFF. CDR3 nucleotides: TGTGCCAGCAGCTTGGTGGGCATATCGAACACCGGGGAGCTGTTTTTT.

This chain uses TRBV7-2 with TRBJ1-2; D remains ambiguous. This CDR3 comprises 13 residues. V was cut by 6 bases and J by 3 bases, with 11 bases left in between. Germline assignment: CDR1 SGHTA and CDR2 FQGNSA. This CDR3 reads CASRTTADYGYTF. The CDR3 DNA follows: TGTGCCAGCAGAACTACCGCTGACTATGGCTACACCTTC.

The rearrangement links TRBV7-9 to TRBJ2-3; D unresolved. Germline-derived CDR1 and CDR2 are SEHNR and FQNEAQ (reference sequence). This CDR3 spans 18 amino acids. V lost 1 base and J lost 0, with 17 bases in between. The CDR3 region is CASSLDRYSSTSTDTQYF. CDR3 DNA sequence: TGTGCCAGCAGCTTAGATCGGTACTCAAGCACTAGCACAGATACGCAGTATTTT.

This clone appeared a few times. CDR3 protein: CASSSRRGQFEQYF. The CDR3 region has the DNA TGTGCCAGCAGCTCCCGGCGCGGACAGTTCGAGCAGTACTTC. The J gene is TRBJ2-7, the V gene TRBV7-3; a weak D match, TRBD1 (6 bases). This CDR3 is built from 14 residues. The ends were cut back, 4 bases at V and 6 bases at J, with 16 bases in the middle. CDR1 is SGHTA, CDR2 FQGTGA, per germline.